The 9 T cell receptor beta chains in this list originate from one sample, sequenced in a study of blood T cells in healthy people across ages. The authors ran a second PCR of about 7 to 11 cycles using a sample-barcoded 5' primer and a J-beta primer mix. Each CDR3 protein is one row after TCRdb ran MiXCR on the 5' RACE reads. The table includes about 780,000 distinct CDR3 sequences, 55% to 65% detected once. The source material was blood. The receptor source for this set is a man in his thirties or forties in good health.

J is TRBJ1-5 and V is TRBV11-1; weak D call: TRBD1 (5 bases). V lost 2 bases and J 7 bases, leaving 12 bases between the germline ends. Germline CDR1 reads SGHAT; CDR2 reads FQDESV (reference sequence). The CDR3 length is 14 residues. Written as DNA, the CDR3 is TGTGCCAGCAGCTTACAAGGGCAGGGACAGCCCCAGCATTTT. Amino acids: CASSLQGQGQPQHF.

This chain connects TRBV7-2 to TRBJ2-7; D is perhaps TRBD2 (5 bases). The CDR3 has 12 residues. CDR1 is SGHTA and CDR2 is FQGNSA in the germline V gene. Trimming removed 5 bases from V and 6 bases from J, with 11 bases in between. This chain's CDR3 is CASSATSSEQYF. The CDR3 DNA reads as TGTGCCAGCAGCGCTACTAGTTCCGAGCAGTACTTC.

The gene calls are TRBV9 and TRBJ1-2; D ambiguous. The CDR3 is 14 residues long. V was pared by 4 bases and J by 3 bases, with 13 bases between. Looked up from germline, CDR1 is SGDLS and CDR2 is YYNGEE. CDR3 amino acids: CASSPPGGHYGYTF. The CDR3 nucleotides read TGTGCCAGCAGCCCCCCGGGAGGGCACTATGGCTACACCTTC.

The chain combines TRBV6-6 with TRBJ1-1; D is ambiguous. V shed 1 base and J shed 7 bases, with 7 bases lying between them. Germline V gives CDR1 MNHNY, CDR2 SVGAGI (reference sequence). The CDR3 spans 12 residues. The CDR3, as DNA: TGTGCCAGCAGTTACTTACTGGTTGAAGCTTTCTTT. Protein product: CASSYLLVEAFF.

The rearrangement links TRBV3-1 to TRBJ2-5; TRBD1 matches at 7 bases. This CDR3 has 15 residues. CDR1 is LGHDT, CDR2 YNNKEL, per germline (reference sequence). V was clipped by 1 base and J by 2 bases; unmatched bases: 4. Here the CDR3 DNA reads TGTGCCAGCAGCCAAGGAGGGGGCGGACAAGAGACCCAGTACTTC. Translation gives CASSQGGGGQETQYF.

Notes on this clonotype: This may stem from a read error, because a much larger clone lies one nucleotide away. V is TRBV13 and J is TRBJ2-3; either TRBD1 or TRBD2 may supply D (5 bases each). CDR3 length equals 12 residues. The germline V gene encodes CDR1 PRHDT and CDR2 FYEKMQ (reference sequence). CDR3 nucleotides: TGTGCCTGCAGCTTCCGGGGCGACACGCAGTATTTT. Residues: CACSFRGDTQYF.

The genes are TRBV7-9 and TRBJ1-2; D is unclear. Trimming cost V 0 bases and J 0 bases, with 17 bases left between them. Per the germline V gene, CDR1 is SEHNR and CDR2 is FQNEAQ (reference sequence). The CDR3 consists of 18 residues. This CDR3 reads CASSLAHNGVTANYGYTF. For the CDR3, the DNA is TGTGCCAGCAGCTTAGCACATAACGGGGTTACAGCTAACTATGGCTACACCTTC.

CDR3 loop: CASSSIAGEYTDTQYF. As DNA, the CDR3 is TGCGCCAGCAGCAGTATAGCGGGGGAATACACAGATACGCAGTATTTT. The rearrangement links TRBV5-1 to TRBJ2-3; 9 positions agree with TRBD2. Trimming cost V 4 bases and J 2 bases; bases outside gene matches: 8. CDR1 is SGHRS, CDR2 YFSETQ, per germline. CDR3 length: 16 residues. The complete variable domain, with remaining parts taken from reference TRBV5-1 and TRBJ2-3, reads KAGVTQTPRYLIKTRGQQVTLSCSPISGHRSVSWYQQTPGQGLQFLFEYFSETQRNKGNFPGRFSGRQFSNSRSEMNVSTLELGDSALYLCASSSIAGEYTDTQYFGPGTRLTVL.

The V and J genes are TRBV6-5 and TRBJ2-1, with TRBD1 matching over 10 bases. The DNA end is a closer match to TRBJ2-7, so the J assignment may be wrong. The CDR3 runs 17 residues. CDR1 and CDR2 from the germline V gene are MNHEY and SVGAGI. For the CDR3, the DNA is TGTGCCAGCAGTTACTCTGTGCCGGGACAGGGGTACAATGAGCAGTACTTC. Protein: CASSYSVPGQGYNEQYF.